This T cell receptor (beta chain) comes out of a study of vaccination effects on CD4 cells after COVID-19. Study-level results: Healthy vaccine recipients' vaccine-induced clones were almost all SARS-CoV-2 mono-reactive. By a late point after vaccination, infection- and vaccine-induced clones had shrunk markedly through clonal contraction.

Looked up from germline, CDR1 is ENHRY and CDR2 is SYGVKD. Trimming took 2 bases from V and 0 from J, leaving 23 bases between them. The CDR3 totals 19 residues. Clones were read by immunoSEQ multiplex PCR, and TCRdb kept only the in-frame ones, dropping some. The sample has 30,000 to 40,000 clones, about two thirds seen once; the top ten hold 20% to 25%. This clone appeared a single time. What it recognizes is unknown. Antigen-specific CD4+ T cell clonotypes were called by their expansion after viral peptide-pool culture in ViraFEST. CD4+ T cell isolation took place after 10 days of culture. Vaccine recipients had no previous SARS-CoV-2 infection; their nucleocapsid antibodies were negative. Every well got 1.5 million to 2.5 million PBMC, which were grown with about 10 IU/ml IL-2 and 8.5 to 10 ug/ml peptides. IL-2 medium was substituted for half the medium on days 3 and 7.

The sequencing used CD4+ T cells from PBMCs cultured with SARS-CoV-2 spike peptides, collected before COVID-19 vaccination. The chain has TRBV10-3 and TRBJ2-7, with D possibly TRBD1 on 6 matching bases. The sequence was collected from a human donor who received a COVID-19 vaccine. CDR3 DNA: TGTGCCATCAGTGAGCCGGCTGGCAGGGGTACGGGGCTCTCCTACGAGCAGTACTTC. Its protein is CAISEPAGRGTGLSYEQYF.